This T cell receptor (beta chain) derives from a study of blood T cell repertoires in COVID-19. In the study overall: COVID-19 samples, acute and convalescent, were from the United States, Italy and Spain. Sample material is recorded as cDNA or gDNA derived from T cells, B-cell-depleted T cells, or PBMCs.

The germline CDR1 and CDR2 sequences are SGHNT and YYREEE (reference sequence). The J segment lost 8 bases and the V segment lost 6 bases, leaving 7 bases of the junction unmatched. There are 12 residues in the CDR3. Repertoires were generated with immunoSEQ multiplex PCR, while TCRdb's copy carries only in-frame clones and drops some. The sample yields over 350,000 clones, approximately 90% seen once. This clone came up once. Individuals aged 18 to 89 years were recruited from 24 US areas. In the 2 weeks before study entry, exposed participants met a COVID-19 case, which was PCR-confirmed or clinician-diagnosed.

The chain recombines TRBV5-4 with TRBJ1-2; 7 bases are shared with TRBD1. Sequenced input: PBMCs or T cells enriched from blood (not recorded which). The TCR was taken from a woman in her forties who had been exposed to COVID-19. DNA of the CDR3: TGTGCCAGCACCGGGACAGTGAGCGGCTACACCTTC. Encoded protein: CASTGTVSGYTF.